These T cell receptor beta chains were read from a single sample in a study of cytomegalovirus exposure and HLA in healthy donors. The data were produced by immunoSEQ multiplex PCR, yet TCRdb's version contains in-frame clones alone and is incomplete. The sample includes about 88,000 clones. The material sequenced was PBMCs. These receptors all come from a girl aged 10 to 17 in good health and CMV-seropositive. Both conserved end residues are part of each CDR3. D genes are given only for firm matches.

cdr3_aa cdr3_nt j_call v_call d_call
CAISVDRVETQYF TGTGCCATCAGCGTCGACAGGGTTGAGACCCAGTACTTC TRBJ2-5 TRBV10-3 TRBD1
CASSVAPESQVTEAFF TGTGCCAGCAGCGTAGCCCCGGAAAGTCAGGTCACTGAAGCTTTCTTT TRBJ1-1 TRBV9 .
CASSQARAQETQYF TGCGCCAGCAGCCAAGCCAGGGCGCAAGAGACCCAGTACTTC TRBJ2-5 TRBV4-3 .
CASRDGDRDYYEQYF TGTGCCAGCAGGGACGGGGACAGGGATTACTACGAGCAGTACTTC TRBJ2-7 TRBV21-1 .
CASSQNYEQYF TGTGCCAGCAGCCAGAACTACGAGCAGTACTTC TRBJ2-7 TRBV14 .
CASSSGSTEAFF TGTGCCAGCAGCTCGGGAAGTACTGAAGCTTTCTTT TRBJ1-1 TRBV11-3 .
CASSVGLGRDQPQHF TGTGCCAGCAGCGTAGGGTTAGGGAGGGATCAGCCCCAGCATTTT TRBJ1-5 TRBV9 .
CSVDRGDYGYTF TGCAGCGTTGACAGGGGGGACTATGGCTACACCTTC TRBJ1-2 TRBV29-1 TRBD1
CASSLEGPEEFF TGCGCCAGCAGCCTGGAGGGCCCGGAGGAGTTCTTC TRBJ2-1 TRBV5-1 .
CASSVDDREAYNEQFF TGTGCCAGCAGCGTAGACGACAGGGAAGCCTACAATGAGCAGTTCTTC TRBJ2-1 TRBV9 TRBD1
CASSLFLGQEAFF TGTGCCAGCAGCTTGTTTCTGGGACAGGAAGCTTTCTTT TRBJ1-1 TRBV5-4 TRBD1
CASSLGLTSGGPHEQFF TGTGCCAGCAGCTTAGGCCTTACTAGCGGGGGACCCCATGAGCAGTTCTTC TRBJ2-1 TRBV13 TRBD2
CASSSHRGPTVEQYF TGTGCCAGCAGCTCCCACAGGGGCCCTACGGTGGAGCAGTACTTC TRBJ2-7 TRBV7-9 TRBD1
CASSLGAFLEDTQYF TGTGCCAGCAGCTTAGGGGCGTTCTTAGAGGATACGCAGTATTTT TRBJ2-3 TRBV7-2 .
CASSSRQAKGNYGYTF TGTGCCAGCAGTTCACGACAGGCCAAGGGTAACTATGGCTACACCTTC TRBJ1-2 TRBV6-5 .
CASHSGRYGYTF TGTGCCAGCCATTCGGGTCGCTATGGCTACACCTTC TRBJ1-2 TRBV28 .
CASSLSLASSKNIQYF TGTGCCAGCAGCTTGTCCCTGGCTTCGTCCAAAAACATTCAGTACTTC TRBJ2-4 TRBV5-5 .